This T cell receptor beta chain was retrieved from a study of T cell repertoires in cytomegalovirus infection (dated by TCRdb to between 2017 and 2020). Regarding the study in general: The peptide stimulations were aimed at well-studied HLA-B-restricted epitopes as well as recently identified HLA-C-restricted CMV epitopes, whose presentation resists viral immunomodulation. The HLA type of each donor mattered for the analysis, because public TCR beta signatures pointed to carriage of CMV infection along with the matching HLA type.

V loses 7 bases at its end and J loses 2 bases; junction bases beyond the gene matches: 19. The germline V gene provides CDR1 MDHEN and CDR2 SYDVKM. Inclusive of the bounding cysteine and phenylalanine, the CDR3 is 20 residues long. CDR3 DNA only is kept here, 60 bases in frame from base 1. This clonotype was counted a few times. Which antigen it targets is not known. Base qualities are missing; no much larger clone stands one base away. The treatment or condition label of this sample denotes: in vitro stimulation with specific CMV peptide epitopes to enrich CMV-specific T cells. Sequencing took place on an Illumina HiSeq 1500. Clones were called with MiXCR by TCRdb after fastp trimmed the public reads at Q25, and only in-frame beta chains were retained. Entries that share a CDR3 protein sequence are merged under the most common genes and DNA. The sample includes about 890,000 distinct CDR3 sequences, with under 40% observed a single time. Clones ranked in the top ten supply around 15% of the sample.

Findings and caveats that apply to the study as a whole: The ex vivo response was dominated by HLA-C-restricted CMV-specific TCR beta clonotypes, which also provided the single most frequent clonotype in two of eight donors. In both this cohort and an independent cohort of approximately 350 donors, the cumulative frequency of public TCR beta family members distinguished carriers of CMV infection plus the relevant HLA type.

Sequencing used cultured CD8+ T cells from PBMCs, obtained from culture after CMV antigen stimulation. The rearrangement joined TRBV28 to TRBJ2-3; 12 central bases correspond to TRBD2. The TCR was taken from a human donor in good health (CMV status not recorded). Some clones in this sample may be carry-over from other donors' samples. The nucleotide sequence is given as TGTGCCAGCATCTTAACCTCGGTCCCTGGACTAGCGGGGCTCACAGATACGCAGTATTTT. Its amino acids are CASILTSVPGLAGLTDTQYF.